Below, one TCR beta chain is given with its context. Described treatment: oral pan-JAK inhibitor, 5-10 mg twice daily. Sorting separated CD4+ and CD8+ T cells out of PBMCs. This specimen comes from a study of CD8+ T cells in alopecia areata. CDR3 length: 13 residues. CDR1 SGHTA and CDR2 FQGNSA come from the germline V gene. V lost 5 bases, J lost 2 bases, and 7 bases lay in between. cDNA serving as the sequencing template came from extracted, reverse transcribed RNA. The protocol was immunoSEQ multiplex PCR, while the TCRdb copy is restricted to in-frame clones and leaves out a portion. The sample holds 150,000 to 200,000 clones, 58% seen once.

This chain uses TRBV7-2 with TRBJ1-5; D unclear. Material: CD4+ T cells sorted from blood, obtained between weeks 55 and 65, from a patient treated with tofacitinib. The TCR sequence derives from a human donor with alopecia areata. Written as DNA, the CDR3 is TGTGCCAGCAGCCCCCCCGGCAATCAGCCCCAGCATTTT. Translation gives CASSPPGNQPQHF.